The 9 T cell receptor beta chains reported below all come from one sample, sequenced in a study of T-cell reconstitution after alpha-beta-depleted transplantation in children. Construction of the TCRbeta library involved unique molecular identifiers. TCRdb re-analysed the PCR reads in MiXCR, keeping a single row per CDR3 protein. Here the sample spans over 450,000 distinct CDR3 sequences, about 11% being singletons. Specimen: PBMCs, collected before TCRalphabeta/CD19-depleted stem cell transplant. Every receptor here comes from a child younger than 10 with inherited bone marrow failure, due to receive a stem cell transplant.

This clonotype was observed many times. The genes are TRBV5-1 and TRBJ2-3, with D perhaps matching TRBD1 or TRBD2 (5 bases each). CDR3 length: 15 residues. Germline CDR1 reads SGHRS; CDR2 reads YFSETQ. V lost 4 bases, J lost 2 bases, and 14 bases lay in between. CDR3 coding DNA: TGCGCCAGCAGCCCAATTCGGGACCCCACAGATACGCAGTATTTT. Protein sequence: CASSPIRDPTDTQYF.

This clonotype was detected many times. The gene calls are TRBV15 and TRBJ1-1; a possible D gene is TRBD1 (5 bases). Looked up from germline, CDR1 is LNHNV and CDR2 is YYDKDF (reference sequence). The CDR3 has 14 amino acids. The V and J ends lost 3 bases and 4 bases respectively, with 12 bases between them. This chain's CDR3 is CATSSQGGGTEAFF. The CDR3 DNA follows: TGTGCCACCAGCAGCCAGGGCGGCGGCACTGAAGCTTTCTTT.

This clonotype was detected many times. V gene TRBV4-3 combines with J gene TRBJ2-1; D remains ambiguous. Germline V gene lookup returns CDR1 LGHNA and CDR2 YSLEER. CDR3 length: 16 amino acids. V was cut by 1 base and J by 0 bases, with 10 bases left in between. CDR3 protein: CASSQGPSPSYNEQFF. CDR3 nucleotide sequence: TGCGCCAGCAGCCAAGGGCCTTCCCCCTCCTACAATGAGCAGTTCTTC.

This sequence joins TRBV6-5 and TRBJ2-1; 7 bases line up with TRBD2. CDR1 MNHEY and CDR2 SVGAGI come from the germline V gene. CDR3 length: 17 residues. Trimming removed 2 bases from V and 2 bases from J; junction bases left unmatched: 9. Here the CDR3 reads CASSYVPSGATYNEQFF. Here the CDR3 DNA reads TGTGCCAGCAGTTACGTTCCTAGCGGAGCGACCTACAATGAGCAGTTCTTC.

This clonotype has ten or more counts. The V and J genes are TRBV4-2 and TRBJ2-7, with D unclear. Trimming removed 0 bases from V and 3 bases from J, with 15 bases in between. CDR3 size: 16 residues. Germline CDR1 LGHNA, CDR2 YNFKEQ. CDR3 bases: TGTGCCAGCAGCCAAGATGGTCCGGCGGCTCTCTACGAGCAGTACTTC. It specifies CASSQDGPAALYEQYF.

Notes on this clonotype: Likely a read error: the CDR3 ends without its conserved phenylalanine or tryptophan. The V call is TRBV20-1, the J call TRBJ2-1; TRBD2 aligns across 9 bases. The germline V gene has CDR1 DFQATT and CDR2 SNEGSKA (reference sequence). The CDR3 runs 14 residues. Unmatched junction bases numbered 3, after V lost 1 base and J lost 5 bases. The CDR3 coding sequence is TGCAGTGCTAGAGTACTAGCGGGCAACAATGAGCAGTTCTGC. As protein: CSARVLAGNNEQFC.

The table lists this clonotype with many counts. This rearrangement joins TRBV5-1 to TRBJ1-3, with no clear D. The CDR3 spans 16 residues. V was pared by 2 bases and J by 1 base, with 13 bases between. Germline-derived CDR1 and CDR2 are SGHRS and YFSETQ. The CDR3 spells CASSFGVPLSGNTIYF. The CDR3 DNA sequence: TGCGCCAGCAGCTTTGGCGTCCCGTTATCTGGAAACACCATATATTTT.

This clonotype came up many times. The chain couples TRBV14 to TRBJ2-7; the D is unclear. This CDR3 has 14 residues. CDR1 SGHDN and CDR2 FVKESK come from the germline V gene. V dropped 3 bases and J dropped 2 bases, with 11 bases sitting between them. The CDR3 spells CASSQLADPYEQYF. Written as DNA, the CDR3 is TGTGCCAGCAGCCAGTTGGCGGACCCCTACGAGCAGTACTTC.

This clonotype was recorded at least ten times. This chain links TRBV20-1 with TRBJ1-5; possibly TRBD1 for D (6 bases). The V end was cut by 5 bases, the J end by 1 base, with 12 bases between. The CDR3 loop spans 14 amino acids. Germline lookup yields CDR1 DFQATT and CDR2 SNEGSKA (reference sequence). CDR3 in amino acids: CSAGQGGSNQPQHF. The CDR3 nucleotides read TGCAGTGCTGGCCAAGGGGGAAGCAATCAGCCCCAGCATTTT.